The rows below give T cell receptor beta chains drawn from one sample of a study of identical twins. One entry per CDR3 protein, called by TCRdb with MiXCR from the 5' RACE reads. Among approximately 690,000 distinct CDR3 sequences listed, around 6.1% were seen once. What was sequenced was naive T cells sorted from blood. These receptors all come from a man aged 18 to 30 in good health. Both conserved end residues are part of each CDR3. The D gene is left open where the match is weak. Clone size is stated in some rows and not others, as once, few, many or a class when expanded.

clone size: few; J gene: TRBJ2-7; D gene: TRBD2; V gene: TRBV18; CDR3 DNA: TGTGCCAGCTCACCACCCCTAGCGGGAACCTACGAGCAGTACTTC; CDR3 protein: CASSPPLAGTYEQYF
clone size: many; J gene: TRBJ2-7; D gene: TRBD2; V gene: TRBV24-1; CDR3 DNA: TGTGCCACCAGTGATTGGGGACCTCGAGCGGGGGCCTACGAGCAGTACTTC; CDR3 protein: CATSDWGPRAGAYEQYF
clone size: few; J gene: TRBJ2-7; D gene: .; V gene: TRBV10-3; CDR3 DNA: TGTGCCATCAGTAGCGGGACAGGCCCCTACGAGCAGTACTTC; CDR3 protein: CAISSGTGPYEQYF
clone size: many; J gene: TRBJ2-3; D gene: TRBD1; V gene: TRBV4-1; CDR3 DNA: TGCGCCAGCAGCCTTCCAAACAGGGGAGATACGCAGTATTTT; CDR3 protein: CASSLPNRGDTQYF
clone size: many; J gene: TRBJ2-3; D gene: .; V gene: TRBV6-5; CDR3 DNA: TGTGCCAGCAGTTTTGCGACAGGGACTCTGAGCACAGATACGCAGTATTTT; CDR3 protein: CASSFATGTLSTDTQYF
clone size: few; J gene: TRBJ1-1; D gene: .; V gene: TRBV3-1; CDR3 DNA: TGTGCCAGCAGCCAAGACGGGGTGGGGGCTGAAGCTTTCTTT; CDR3 protein: CASSQDGVGAEAFF
clone size: few; J gene: TRBJ2-1; D gene: TRBD1; V gene: TRBV24-1; CDR3 DNA: TGTGCCACCAGAGGACAGGGGTACAATGAGCAGTTCTTC; CDR3 protein: CATRGQGYNEQFF
clone size: .; J gene: TRBJ2-2; D gene: TRBD1; V gene: TRBV4-2; CDR3 DNA: TGTGCCAGCAGCCACTACAGGGGGTCGGACACCGGGGAGCTGTTTTTT; CDR3 protein: CASSHYRGSDTGELFF
clone size: many; J gene: TRBJ1-1; D gene: .; V gene: TRBV27; CDR3 DNA: TGTGCCAGCAGTCAGGGGTTCGACACTGAAGCTTTCTTT; CDR3 protein: CASSQGFDTEAFF
clone size: many; J gene: TRBJ2-2; D gene: .; V gene: TRBV20-1; CDR3 DNA: TGCAGTGCTAGAGCCCCCACCGGGGAGCTGTTTTTT; CDR3 protein: CSARAPTGELFF
clone size: few; J gene: TRBJ2-1; D gene: .; V gene: TRBV5-6; CDR3 DNA: TGTGCCAGCAGCTTGCCGGCGGACAATGAGCAGTTCTTC; CDR3 protein: CASSLPADNEQFF
clone size: .; J gene: TRBJ2-3; D gene: .; V gene: TRBV24-1; CDR3 DNA: TGTGCCACCAGTGCTTTGGGACACCTCAGCACAGATACGCAGTATTTT; CDR3 protein: CATSALGHLSTDTQYF
clone size: .; J gene: TRBJ2-3; D gene: .; V gene: TRBV27; CDR3 DNA: TGTGCCAGCAGTTCTTTAGGCACAGATACGCAGTATTTT; CDR3 protein: CASSSLGTDTQYF
clone size: .; J gene: TRBJ2-3; D gene: TRBD2; V gene: TRBV28; CDR3 DNA: TGTGCCAGCAGTTTATTGGCTAGCGGGAGTTTGTGGACGCAGTATTTT; CDR3 protein: CASSLLASGSLWTQYF
clone size: .; J gene: TRBJ2-5; D gene: .; V gene: TRBV20-1; CDR3 DNA: TGCAGTGCTAGAGGACAGGCTCTTGGAGAGACCCAGTACTTC; CDR3 protein: CSARGQALGETQYF
clone size: few; J gene: TRBJ1-4; D gene: .; V gene: TRBV6-5; CDR3 DNA: TGTGCCAGCAGTTACTCTGCAGGGAGTGAAAAACTGTTTTTT; CDR3 protein: CASSYSAGSEKLFF
clone size: few; J gene: TRBJ1-3; D gene: .; V gene: TRBV7-2; CDR3 DNA: TGTGCCAGCAGCTTTAAGGCTGGAGGGGTAAACACCATATATTTT; CDR3 protein: CASSFKAGGVNTIYF
clone size: few; J gene: TRBJ2-1; D gene: TRBD2; V gene: TRBV24-1; CDR3 DNA: TGTGCCACCAGTGCATTGCGGGAGGGCCACAACAATGAGCAGTTCTTC; CDR3 protein: CATSALREGHNNEQFF
clone size: few; J gene: TRBJ2-1; D gene: TRBD2; V gene: TRBV15; CDR3 DNA: TGTGCCACCAGCAGAGTAGCGGGGAGCTCCTACAATGAGCAGTTCTTC; CDR3 protein: CATSRVAGSSYNEQFF
clone size: many; J gene: TRBJ2-4; D gene: TRBD1; V gene: TRBV29-1; CDR3 DNA: TGCAGCGTCTCCGGGACAGGGGTCAACATTCAGTACTTC; CDR3 protein: CSVSGTGVNIQYF
clone size: many; J gene: TRBJ2-3; D gene: TRBD2; V gene: TRBV6-5; CDR3 DNA: TGTGCCAGCAGTTACTCGACACTAGCGGCGGCAGATACGCAGTATTTT; CDR3 protein: CASSYSTLAAADTQYF
clone size: many; J gene: TRBJ2-4; D gene: .; V gene: TRBV20-1; CDR3 DNA: TGCAGTGCTAAGGATATGAACATTCAGTACTTC; CDR3 protein: CSAKDMNIQYF
clone size: many; J gene: TRBJ2-2; D gene: .; V gene: TRBV12-3/TRBV12-4; CDR3 DNA: TGTGCCAGCAGACTTTCCGGGAGCTACACCGGGGAGCTGTTTTTT; CDR3 protein: CASRLSGSYTGELFF
clone size: .; J gene: TRBJ2-2; D gene: TRBD2; V gene: TRBV27; CDR3 DNA: TGTGCCAGCAGTTTAAGGGGCAGCGGGGCCAACACCGGGGAGCTGTTTTTT; CDR3 protein: CASSLRGSGANTGELFF